This T cell receptor beta chain stems from a study of Graves' ophthalmopathy and Graves' hyperthyroidism. In the study overall: Ahead of any treatment, peripheral blood was obtained at the initial diagnosis.

This clonotype was counted between two and nine times. There are 15 residues in the CDR3. V gave up 0 bases and J gave up 0 bases, with 9 bases separating them. From germline, CDR1 is LGHNA and CDR2 YSLEER. Investigators amplified TCR beta CDR3 regions from RNA transcripts. RT-PCR in the first round used HTBI primers; a second-round multiplex PCR followed. TCRdb used MiXCR to reprocess the multiplex PCR reads, holding one entry per CDR3 protein. The table includes roughly 400,000 distinct CDR3 sequences, approximately 20% detected once. The receptor's source is a woman aged 18-29 years with Graves' ophthalmopathy. Sequencing input: peripheral blood. V is TRBV4-3 and J is TRBJ2-7; a weak D match, TRBD2 (6 bases). The CDR3 sequence: CASSQEGGTSYEQYF. Written as DNA, the CDR3 is TGCGCCAGCAGCCAAGAAGGAGGGACCTCCTACGAGCAGTACTTC.